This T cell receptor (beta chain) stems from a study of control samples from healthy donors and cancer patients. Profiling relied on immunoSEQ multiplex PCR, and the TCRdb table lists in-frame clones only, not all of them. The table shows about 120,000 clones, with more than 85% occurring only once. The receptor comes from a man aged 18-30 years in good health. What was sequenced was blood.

The CDR3: CASSSRGTSGFYNEQFF. CDR3 coding DNA: TGTGCCAGCAGTTCCCGAGGGACTAGCGGCTTCTACAATGAGCAGTTCTTC. The chain carries TRBV27 and TRBJ2-1, with TRBD2 identical over 11 bases. J gave up 3 bases and V 4 bases, and 8 bases lay outside the gene matches. The V gene's germline CDR1 is MNHEY and CDR2 SMNVEV (reference sequence). This CDR3 comprises 17 residues.